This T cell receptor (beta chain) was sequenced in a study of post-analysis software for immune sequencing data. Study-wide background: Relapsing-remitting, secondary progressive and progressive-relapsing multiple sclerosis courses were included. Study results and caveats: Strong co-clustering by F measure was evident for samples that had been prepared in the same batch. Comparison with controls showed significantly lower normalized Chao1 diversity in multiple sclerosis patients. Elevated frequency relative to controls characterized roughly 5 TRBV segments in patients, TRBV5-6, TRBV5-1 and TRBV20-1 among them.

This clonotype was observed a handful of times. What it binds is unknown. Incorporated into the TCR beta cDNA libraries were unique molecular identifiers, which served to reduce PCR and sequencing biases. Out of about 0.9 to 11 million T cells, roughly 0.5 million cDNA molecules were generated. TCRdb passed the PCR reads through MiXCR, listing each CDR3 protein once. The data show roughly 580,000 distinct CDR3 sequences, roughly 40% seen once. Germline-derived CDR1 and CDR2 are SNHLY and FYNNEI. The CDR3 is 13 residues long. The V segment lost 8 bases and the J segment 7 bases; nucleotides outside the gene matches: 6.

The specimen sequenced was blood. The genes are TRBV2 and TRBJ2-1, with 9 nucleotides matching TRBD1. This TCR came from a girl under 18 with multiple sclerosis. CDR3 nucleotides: TGTGCCAGCGGTAGGACAGGGGCGAATGAGCAGTTCTTC. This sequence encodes CASGRTGANEQFF.